The entry that follows covers one T cell receptor (beta chain) sequence. CDR1 is LNHDA and CDR2 is SQIVND in the germline V gene (reference sequence). Trimming took off 3 bases at V and 0 bases at J, with 7 bases between the two ends. The CDR3 totals 14 residues. Produced via immunoSEQ multiplex PCR; TCRdb's table is partial and in-frame only. Altogether around 190,000 clones are present, approximately 80% being singletons, with the ten largest covering 1.5%. This entry belongs to a study of blood T cell repertoires in COVID-19. The source material was peripheral blood. The clonotype was recovered from a human donor in a cohort sampled during active COVID-19. The genes are TRBV19 and TRBJ2-3, with a possible D match to TRBD2 (5 bases). In nucleotides, the CDR3 is TGTGCCAGTAGTATCAGCGGTAGCACAGATACGCAGTATTTT. As protein: CASSISGSTDTQYF.